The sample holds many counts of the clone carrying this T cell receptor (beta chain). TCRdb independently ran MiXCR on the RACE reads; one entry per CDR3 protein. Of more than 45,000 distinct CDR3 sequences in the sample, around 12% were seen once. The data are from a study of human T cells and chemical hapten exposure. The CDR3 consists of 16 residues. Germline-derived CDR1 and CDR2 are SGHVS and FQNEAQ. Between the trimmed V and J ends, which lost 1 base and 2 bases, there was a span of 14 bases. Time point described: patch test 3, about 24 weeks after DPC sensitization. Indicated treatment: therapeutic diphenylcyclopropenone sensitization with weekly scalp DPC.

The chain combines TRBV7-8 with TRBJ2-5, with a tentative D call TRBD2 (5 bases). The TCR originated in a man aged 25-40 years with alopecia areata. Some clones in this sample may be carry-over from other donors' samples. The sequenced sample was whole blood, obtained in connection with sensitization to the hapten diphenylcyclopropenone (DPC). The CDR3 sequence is CASSLDSSGVQETQYF. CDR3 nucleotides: TGTGCCAGCAGCTTAGATAGTTCCGGGGTTCAAGAGACCCAGTACTTC.